The T cell receptor (beta chain) under discussion was sequenced for a study of blood T cell repertoires in COVID-19. Study details: Samples representing acute and convalescent COVID-19 were sourced from the United States, Italy and Spain.

Original analysis: Nucleated cell number was recorded as an estimate derived from reference gene primer amplification. Libraries were prepared by immunoSEQ multiplex PCR; TCRdb keeps only in-frame clonotypes and omits some of them. That table is the source of V, J and clone size, and D and trimming were worked out from the DNA. The sample holds over 250,000 clones, about 86% seen once. V shed 0 bases and J 8 bases; nucleotides not matched to a gene: 5. The CDR3 is 15 residues long. In germline, CDR1 is SGHRS, CDR2 YFSETQ. Enrolled during active infection, Seattle patients were then followed longitudinally.

The clonotype comes from a woman in her sixties or seventies with COVID-19, enrolled during active disease. Sequencing was carried out using peripheral blood. V gene TRBV5-1 combines with J gene TRBJ2-1, with TRBD1 matching over 10 bases. The DNA for the CDR3 is TGCGCCAGCAGCTTGGGGACAGGGGGGAGCGATGAGCAGTTCTTC. Translated, it gives CASSLGTGGSDEQFF.